The clone carrying this T cell receptor beta chain was observed once. Its antigen is unknown. This sample was included in a study of blood T cells in healthy people across ages. The draw of peripheral blood yielded roughly 9.1 milliliters from each donor. Study-level results: More naive CD4+ cells and higher diversity were found in long-lived than in aged donors.

It was with a sample-barcoded 5' primer and a J-beta primer mix that a second PCR of about 6 to 12 cycles was run. Via MiXCR, TCRdb re-called the 5' RACE reads, giving one row per CDR3 protein. The sample lists about 830,000 distinct CDR3 sequences, around two thirds occurring once. Trimming stripped 3 bases from V and 0 bases from J, with 12 bases between. From germline, CDR1 is LGHNA and CDR2 YSLEER. CDR3 size: 16 residues. Sequencing was performed on blood. This rearrangement joins TRBV4-3 to TRBJ2-1; D is unresolved. The TCR sequence derives from a man aged 25-45 years in good health. CDR3 nucleotide sequence: TGCGCCAGCAGCCATGACTCCTTGAACTCCTACAATGAGCAGTTCTTC. It is translated as CASSHDSLNSYNEQFF.